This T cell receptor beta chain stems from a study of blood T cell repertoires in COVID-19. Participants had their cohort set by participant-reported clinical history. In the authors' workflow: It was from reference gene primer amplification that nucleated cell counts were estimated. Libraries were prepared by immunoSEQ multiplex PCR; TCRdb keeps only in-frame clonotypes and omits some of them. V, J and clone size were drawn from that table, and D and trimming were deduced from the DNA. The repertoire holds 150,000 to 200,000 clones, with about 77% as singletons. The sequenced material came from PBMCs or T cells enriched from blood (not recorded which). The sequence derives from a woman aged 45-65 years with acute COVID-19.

The CDR3 bases are TGCGCCAGCAGCTCGGGACTAGCGGGAAGAGATACGCAGTATTTT. It codes for CASSSGLAGRDTQYF. The chain uses TRBV5-1 and TRBJ2-3, with 13 bases identical to TRBD2. CDR1 SGHRS and CDR2 YFSETQ come from the germline V gene. The length of the CDR3 is 15 residues. Trimming at V came to 3 bases and at J to 5 bases, leaving 3 bases not matched to a gene.